Below, 9 T cell receptor beta chains from the same sample are listed, as sequenced in a study of PD-1 blockade in classical Hodgkin lymphoma. The protocol was immunoSEQ multiplex PCR, while the TCRdb copy is restricted to in-frame clones and leaves out a portion. The repertoire holds 50,000 or so clones, 73% seen once, with more than 13% in the top ten. Autologous stem cell transplantation was followed by relapse in every patient, and brentuximab vedotin exposure varied. Source: peripheral blood mononuclear cells (PBMCs), taken before the second cycle of nivolumab. The receptors originated from a human donor with classical Hodgkin lymphoma.

The V gene is TRBV6-5, the J gene TRBJ1-5; D is unclear. Germline lookup yields CDR1 MNHEY and CDR2 SVGAGI. This CDR3 spans 14 amino acids. V was clipped by 2 bases and J by 6 bases, with 11 bases between them. The CDR3 sequence: CASSYGTRGQPQHF. The CDR3 DNA reads as TGTGCCAGCAGTTACGGCACACGGGGTCAGCCCCAGCATTTT.

This clone has just a few counts. The V gene is TRBV18, the J gene TRBJ2-1; D is perhaps TRBD2 (6 bases). V was pared by 2 bases and J by 5 bases, with 10 bases between. The CDR3 sequence is 14 residues long. Per germline, CDR1 KGHSH and CDR2 LQKENI. The CDR3 sequence is CASSPETRDNEQFF. The CDR3 DNA sequence: TGTGCCAGCTCACCAGAGACTAGAGACAATGAGCAGTTCTTC.

The V call is TRBV6-6, the J call TRBJ2-3, with D tentatively TRBD1 (6 bases). The CDR3 length is 16 residues. CDR1 is MNHNY, CDR2 SVGAGI, per germline (reference sequence). Trimming took 7 bases from V and 0 from J, leaving 17 bases between them. The CDR3 is CASKRSTGLSTDTQYF. CDR3 bases: TGTGCCAGCAAAAGATCCACAGGGCTAAGCACAGATACGCAGTATTTT.

This sequence joins TRBV7-9 and TRBJ1-4; TRBD1 is a possible D gene (6 bases). The CDR3 is made up of 14 amino acids. With 3 bases removed from V and 7 bases from J, the gap between germline ends came to 12 bases. The germline V gene encodes CDR1 SEHNR and CDR2 FQNEAQ (reference sequence). The CDR3 reads CASSFAGGLEKLFF. CDR3 nucleotide sequence: TGTGCCAGCAGCTTCGCCGGGGGCCTTGAAAAACTGTTTTTT.

The chain links TRBV5-5 to TRBJ1-1; D is possibly TRBD1 (6 bases). The CDR3 spans 17 residues. Germline V CDR1 and CDR2: SGHKS, YYEKEE (reference sequence). The germline V and J ends were trimmed by 1 base and 0 bases, with 16 bases remaining between them. The CDR3 DNA reads as TGTGCCAGCAGCTTGAAGGGGGTCGGCCTCATGAACACTGAAGCTTTCTTT. Its protein is CASSLKGVGLMNTEAFF. The entire variable domain, with the rest obtained from reference TRBV5-5 and TRBJ1-1, is as follows: DAGVTQSPTHLIKTRGQQVTLRCSPISGHKSVSWYQQVLGQGPQFIFQYYEKEERGRGNFPDRFSARQFPNYSSELNVNALLLGDSALYLCASSLKGVGLMNTEAFFGQGTRLTVV.

The rearrangement links TRBV7-2 to TRBJ2-5, with D perhaps TRBD1 or TRBD2 (5 bases each). CDR1 is SGHTA and CDR2 is FQGNSA in the germline V gene. With 4 bases removed from V and 7 bases from J, the gap between germline ends came to 13 bases. There are 13 residues in the CDR3. CDR3 bases: TGTGCCAGCAGCTCCACGTATGGGGGGACCCAGTACTTC. It translates to CASSSTYGGTQYF. Full variable domain (outside the CDR3, taken from reference TRBV7-2 and TRBJ2-5): GAGVSQSPSNKVTEKGKDVELRCDPISGHTALYWYRQSLGQGLEFLIYFQGNSAPDKSGLPSDRFSAERTGGSVSTLTIQRTQQEDSAVYLCASSSTYGGTQYFGPGTRLLVL.

This sequence joins TRBV27 and TRBJ1-2, with a possible D match to TRBD1 (6 bases). The germline V gene has CDR1 MNHEY and CDR2 SMNVEV (reference sequence). Trimming left V 3 bases short and J 7 bases short, with 12 bases between. The CDR3 covers 13 residues. The CDR3 here is CASSFLGGGGYTF. CDR3 DNA: TGTGCCAGCAGTTTCCTAGGGGGGGGTGGCTACACCTTC.

At least ten counts were recorded for this clone. The J gene is TRBJ2-7, the V gene TRBV29-1, with 11 bases that match TRBD2. Unmatched junction bases numbered 4, after V lost 3 bases and J lost 6 bases. CDR1 and CDR2 (germline): SQVTM, ANQGSEA. This CDR3 spans 13 amino acids. CDR3 in amino acids: CSVDRLAGGEQYF. CDR3 nucleotide sequence: TGCAGCGTTGATAGGCTAGCGGGAGGCGAGCAGTACTTC.

The chain couples TRBV7-3 to TRBJ2-3; D is uncertain. V shed 7 bases and J shed 10 bases, with 6 bases lying between them. The CDR3 is 9 amino acids. Germline assignment: CDR1 SGHTA and CDR2 FQGTGA. CDR3 region: CASTNPQYF. As DNA, the CDR3 is TGTGCCAGCACTAACCCGCAGTATTTT.